Listed below are T cell receptor beta chains from one sample, sequenced in a study of identical twins. In TCRdb, the 5' RACE reads were re-called with MiXCR into one record per CDR3 protein. The sample yields 430,000 or so distinct CDR3 sequences, approximately 24% seen once. The data also belong to a second study, concerning T cells expressing NK-cell markers.

The sequenced sample consisted of CD4+ T cells sorted from blood. Receptors originate from a woman aged 18-30 years in good health. Each CDR3 is given with its conserved first and last residue. The order of the fields is CDR3 DNA, CDR3 protein, CDR3 length, clone size, V gene, D gene, J gene. D genes are given only for firm matches. Size is stated for part of the rows, as once, few or many counts, or as a class when the clone is expanded.

TGCAGTGCTAGAGATCAGCTAACTTGGACAGGGGCTTCTTCACCCCTCCACTTT,CSARDQLTWTGASSPLHF,18,NA,TRBV20-1,TRBD1,TRBJ1-6
TGTGCCAGCAGTTTGGGGCTAGGGGGCCGGAACACTGAAGCTTTCTTT,CASSLGLGGRNTEAFF,16,NA,TRBV12-3/TRBV12-4,TRBD1,TRBJ1-1
TGCAGTGCTAGGACCTCCCCAGGGACTAGCGGGAGGATTTACGAGCAGTACTTC,CSARTSPGTSGRIYEQYF,18,NA,TRBV20-1,TRBD2,TRBJ2-7
TGTGCCAGCAGTTACTCGAAATGGACAGCTGGAAACACCATATATTTT,CASSYSKWTAGNTIYF,16,few,TRBV6-5,NA,TRBJ1-3
TGCAGTGTCCCTACTCGGGGGAAAAACACCGGGGAGCTGTTTTTT,CSVPTRGKNTGELFF,15,few,TRBV20-1,NA,TRBJ2-2
TGCGCCAGCAGTGAGTGGGAGGGAGGATCATATGGCTACACCTTC,CASSEWEGGSYGYTF,15,NA,TRBV10-2,NA,TRBJ1-2
TGTGCCACCAGTAGCGCTCAGGAAGATACGCAGTATTTT,CATSSAQEDTQYF,13,NA,TRBV24-1,NA,TRBJ2-3
TGTGCCAGCAGCCAAGTACCCTTTCACGAGCAGTACTTC,CASSQVPFHEQYF,13,many,TRBV3-1,NA,TRBJ2-7
TGCAGCGTTTCACAGGGAAGTGGTGGGGCCAACGTCCTGACTTTC,CSVSQGSGGANVLTF,15,NA,TRBV29-1,NA,TRBJ2-6
TGTGCCAGCAGCAGGGGAAGGGCGAACACCGGGGAGCTGTTTTTT,CASSRGRANTGELFF,15,NA,TRBV12-3/TRBV12-4,NA,TRBJ2-2
TGTGCCAGCAGCCAAGATGGGGGGGCCCAGTACTTC,CASSQDGGAQYF,12,NA,TRBV4-2,NA,TRBJ2-7
TGTGCCAGCCGACCGGGACAGGGGTTACTCGGGCAGTACTTC,CASRPGQGLLGQYF,14,NA,TRBV2,TRBD1,TRBJ2-7
TGCAGTGCTAGCCCCAGGACCATGGGCACTGAAGCTTTCTTT,CSASPRTMGTEAFF,14,NA,TRBV20-1,NA,TRBJ1-1
TGCGCCAGCAGCTCATCGGGACACCGCACAGATACGCAGTATTTT,CASSSSGHRTDTQYF,15,NA,TRBV5-1,NA,TRBJ2-3
TGCGCCAGCAGCCAAGAAATTGCGGGGGCTGGTGAGCAGTTCTTC,CASSQEIAGAGEQFF,15,few,TRBV4-3,NA,TRBJ2-1
TGTGCCAGCGGGCGGGAAGGCTACACCTTC,CASGREGYTF,10,NA,TRBV6-5,NA,TRBJ1-2
TGTGCTAGTTCAAAGCGGGGGGACACTGAAGCTTTCTTT,CASSKRGDTEAFF,13,NA,TRBV12-5,NA,TRBJ1-1
TGTGCCAGCAGCCCCCCGGGACTAGGGTTCAGGAATGAGCAGTTCTTC,CASSPPGLGFRNEQFF,16,NA,TRBV3-1,TRBD2,TRBJ2-1